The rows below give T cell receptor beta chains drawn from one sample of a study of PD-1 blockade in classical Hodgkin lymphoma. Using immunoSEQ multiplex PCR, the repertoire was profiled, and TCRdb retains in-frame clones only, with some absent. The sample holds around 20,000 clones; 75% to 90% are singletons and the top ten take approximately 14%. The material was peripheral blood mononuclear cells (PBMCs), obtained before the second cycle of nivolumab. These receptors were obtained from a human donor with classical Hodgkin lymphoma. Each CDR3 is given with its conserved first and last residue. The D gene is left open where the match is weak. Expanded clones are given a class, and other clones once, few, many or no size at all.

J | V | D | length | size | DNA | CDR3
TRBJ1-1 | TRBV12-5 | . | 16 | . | TGTGCTAGTGGTTTGGTAATTACTCGGGCGAACACTGAAGCTTTCTTT | CASGLVITRANTEAFF
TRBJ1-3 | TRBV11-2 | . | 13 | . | TGTGCCAGCAGCCCGCAGACTGGAAACACCATATATTTT | CASSPQTGNTIYF
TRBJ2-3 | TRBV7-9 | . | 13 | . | TGTGCCAGCAGCTTAGCCGGGGGGCGTACGCAGTATTTT | CASSLAGGRTQYF
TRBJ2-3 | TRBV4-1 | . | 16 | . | TGCGCCAGCAGCCAAGACCAGCGTCTGATGACAGATACGCAGTATTTT | CASSQDQRLMTDTQYF
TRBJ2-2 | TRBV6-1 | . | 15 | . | TGTGCCAGCAGTGAATCGGACAGAAACACCGGGGAGCTGTTTTTT | CASSESDRNTGELFF
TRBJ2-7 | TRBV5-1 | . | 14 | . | TGCGCCAGCAGCTCTGACTACAGGGACTACGAGCAGTACTTC | CASSSDYRDYEQYF
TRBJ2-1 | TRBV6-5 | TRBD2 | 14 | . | TGTGCCAGCAGTTACACGGGACTAGTCTATGAGCAGTTCTTC | CASSYTGLVYEQFF
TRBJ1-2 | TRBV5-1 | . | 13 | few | TGCGCCAGCAGCTTGCAAGACAGCTATGGCTACACCTTC | CASSLQDSYGYTF
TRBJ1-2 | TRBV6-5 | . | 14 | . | TGTGCCAGCAGTTACTCGCAGCAGGGGCATGGCTACACCTTC | CASSYSQQGHGYTF
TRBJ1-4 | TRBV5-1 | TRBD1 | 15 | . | TGCGCCAGCAGCTTGATGGGACAGGGGAACGAAAAACTGTTTTTT | CASSLMGQGNEKLFF
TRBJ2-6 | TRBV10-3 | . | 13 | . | TGTGCCATCAGTGGGTCTGGGGCCAACGTCCTGACTTTC | CAISGSGANVLTF
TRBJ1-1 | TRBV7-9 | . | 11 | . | TGTGCCAGCAGCTTTGAGACTGAAGCTTTCTTT | CASSFETEAFF
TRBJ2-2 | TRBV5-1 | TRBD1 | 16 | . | TGCGCCAGCAGCTTCGCCGGGACAGTGAACACCGGGGAGCTGTTTTTT | CASSFAGTVNTGELFF
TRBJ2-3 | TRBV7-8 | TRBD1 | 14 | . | TGTGCCACACGGACAGGGGGTTTGACAGATACGCAGTATTTT | CATRTGGLTDTQYF
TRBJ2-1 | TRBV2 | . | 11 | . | TGTGCCAGCAGATCCGACAATGAGCAGTTCTTC | CASRSDNEQFF
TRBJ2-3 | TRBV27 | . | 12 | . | TGTGCCAGCAGTCAACCCGGGAATACGCAGTATTTT | CASSQPGNTQYF
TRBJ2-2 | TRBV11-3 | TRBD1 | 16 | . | TGTGCCAGCAGCTTAGGACAGGGAAGTGGGACCGGGGAGCTGTTTTTT | CASSLGQGSGTGELFF
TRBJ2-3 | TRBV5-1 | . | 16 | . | TGCGCCAGCAGCCCTCGCGGGGCGGGGTCCACAGATACGCAGTATTTT | CASSPRGAGSTDTQYF
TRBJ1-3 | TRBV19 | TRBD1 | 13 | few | TGTGCCAGTGGACAGGGAAGTGGAAACACCATATATTTT | CASGQGSGNTIYF
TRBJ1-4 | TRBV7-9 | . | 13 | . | TGTGCCAGCAGCTCCTCCGGCCATGAAAAACTGTTTTTT | CASSSSGHEKLFF
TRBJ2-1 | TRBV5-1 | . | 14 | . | TGCGCCAGCAGCTTACCCAGGGGGGACAATGAGCAGTTCTTC | CASSLPRGDNEQFF
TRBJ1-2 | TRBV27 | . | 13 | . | TGTGCCAGCAGCCCCCAGGGTATCTATGGCTACACCTTC | CASSPQGIYGYTF
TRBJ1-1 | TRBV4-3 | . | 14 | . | TGCGCCAGCAGCCCTGGCAGTTTGAACACTGAAGCTTTCTTT | CASSPGSLNTEAFF
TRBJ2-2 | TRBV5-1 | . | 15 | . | TGCGCCAGCAGCCATGACAGTTCGAACACCGGGGAGCTGTTTTTT | CASSHDSSNTGELFF
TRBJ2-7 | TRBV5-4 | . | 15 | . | TGTGCCAGCAGCACCGCAGCTAGCGACTCCTACGAGCAGTACTTC | CASSTAASDSYEQYF
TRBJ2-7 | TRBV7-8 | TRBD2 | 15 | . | TGTGCCAGCAGCTTAGCTAGCGGGGGGGCCTTCGAGCAGTACTTC | CASSLASGGAFEQYF
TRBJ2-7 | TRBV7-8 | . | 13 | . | TGTGCCAGCAGCTTAGGAGCCGGGGGCGAGCAGTACTTC | CASSLGAGGEQYF
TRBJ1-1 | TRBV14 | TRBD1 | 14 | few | TGTGCCAGCAGCCAGGTCGACAGGGGCCTTGAAGCTTTCTTT | CASSQVDRGLEAFF
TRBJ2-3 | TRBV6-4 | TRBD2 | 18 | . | TGTGCCAGCAGTGACCCTGGGACTAGCGGGGGTTCTTGGGATACGCAGTATTTT | CASSDPGTSGGSWDTQYF
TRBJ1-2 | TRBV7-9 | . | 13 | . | TGTGCCAGCAGCGAAGACCAGGGGCGCGGCTACACCTTC | CASSEDQGRGYTF
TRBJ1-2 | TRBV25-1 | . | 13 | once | TGTGCCAGCAGTGGGAACAGCGCTAAAGGCTACACCTTC | CASSGNSAKGYTF
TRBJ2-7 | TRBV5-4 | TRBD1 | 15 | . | TGTGCCAGCAGCCGAACCGACAGGGGACTCTACGAGCAGTACTTC | CASSRTDRGLYEQYF
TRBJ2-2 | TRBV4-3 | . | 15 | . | TGCGCCAGCAGCCAAAGCAGCCGCGGTACCGGGGAGCTGTTTTTT | CASSQSSRGTGELFF
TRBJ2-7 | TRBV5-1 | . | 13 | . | TGCGCCAGCAGCCCCGGGACTCAGAACGAGCAGTACTTC | CASSPGTQNEQYF
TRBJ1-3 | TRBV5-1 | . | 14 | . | TGCGCCAGCAGCTTGGCCTCCTCTGGAAACACCATATATTTT | CASSLASSGNTIYF
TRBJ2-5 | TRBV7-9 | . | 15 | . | TGTGCCAGCAGCTTAAGGGAGGTGTTCCAAGAGACCCAGTACTTC | CASSLREVFQETQYF
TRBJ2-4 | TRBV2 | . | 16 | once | TGTGCCAGCAGTTTCCAGGGAAATATAGCCAAAAACATTCAGTACTTC | CASSFQGNIAKNIQYF
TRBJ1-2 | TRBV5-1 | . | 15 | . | TGCGCCAGCAGCTTACGGCCGGGGGCCCTCGAGGGCTACACCTTC | CASSLRPGALEGYTF
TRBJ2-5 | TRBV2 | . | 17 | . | TGTGCCAGCAACGTGCTCGCAGGGTGGGTTCGCCAAGAGACCCAGTACTTC | CASNVLAGWVRQETQYF
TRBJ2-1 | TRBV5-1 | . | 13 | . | TGCGCCAGCAGCTTGGGAGGGGTTGATGAGCAGTTCTTC | CASSLGGVDEQFF
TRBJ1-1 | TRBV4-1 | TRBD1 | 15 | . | TGCGCCAGCAGCCTTCGACAGGGCGGCGTCACTGAAGCTTTCTTT | CASSLRQGGVTEAFF
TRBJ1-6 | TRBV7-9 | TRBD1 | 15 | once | TGTGCCAGCAGCTTAGACAGGGGCGCCAATTCACCCCTCCACTTT | CASSLDRGANSPLHF
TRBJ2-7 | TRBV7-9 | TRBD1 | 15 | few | TGTGCCAGCAGCTTAGGTTGGTCGACAGGGGATGAGCAGTACTTC | CASSLGWSTGDEQYF
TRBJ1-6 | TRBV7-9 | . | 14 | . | TGTGCCAGCAACCCGGGGGTTGCGGATTCACCCCTCCACTTT | CASNPGVADSPLHF
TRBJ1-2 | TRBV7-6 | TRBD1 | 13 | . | TGTGCCAGCAGCTCACGGGACAGCTATGGCTACACCTTC | CASSSRDSYGYTF
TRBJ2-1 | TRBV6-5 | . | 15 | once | TGTGCCAGCAGTTCGACAGAAAGCTCCTACAATGAGCAGTTCTTC | CASSSTESSYNEQFF
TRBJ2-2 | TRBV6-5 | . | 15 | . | TGTGCCAGCAGACCGAATCAGGGGAATACCGGGGAGCTGTTTTTT | CASRPNQGNTGELFF